Following are 32 T cell receptor beta chains from one sample sequenced in a study of T cells in Graves' hyperthyroidism and ophthalmopathy. TCR beta CDR3 regions were amplified from RNA. The primer set for the first-round RT-PCR of the TCR CDR3 was HTBI. MiXCR, applied by TCRdb to the multiplex PCR reads, yields one record per CDR3 protein. The repertoire holds hundreds of thousands of distinct CDR3 sequences, roughly 13% seen once, with roughly 9.2% in the top ten. The sequencing sample was made of blood. These TCRs come from a woman between 18 and 29 years old with Graves' hyperthyroidism.

This clonotype was detected a few times. The chain links TRBV2 to TRBJ1-5; D unresolved. Germline assignment: CDR1 SNHLY and CDR2 FYNNEI. V was trimmed by 5 bases and J by 11 bases, leaving 16 bases between them. The CDR3 is 13 residues long. The CDR3 here is CASSPGPRPAQHF. The CDR3 DNA reads as TGTGCCAGCAGTCCCGGGCCCCGGCCAGCCCAGCATTTT.

In this sample, this clonotype turned up many times. The chain has TRBV6-2 or TRBV6-3 and TRBJ1-1; D gene ambiguous. V lost 0 bases to trimming and J lost 1 base, with 9 bases between them. This CDR3 is built from 15 residues. Germline V lookup: CDR1 MNHEY, CDR2 SVGEGT. The CDR3 reads CASSYSGRSNTEAFF. CDR3 DNA sequence: TGTGCCAGCAGTTACTCTGGTCGATCGAACACTGAAGCTTTCTTT.

DNA for the CDR3: TGTGCCAGCAGCGGGAAATCCTACGAGCAGTACTTC. It is translated as CASSGKSYEQYF. The chain carries TRBV9 and TRBJ2-7; D not resolved. CDR3 length: 12 amino acids. The germline V gene encodes CDR1 SGDLS and CDR2 YYNGEE. Trimming left V 3 bases short and J 1 base short, with 5 bases between.

The table lists this clonotype with many counts. The V gene is TRBV20-1, the J gene TRBJ2-5; D is unresolved. Germline V gene sequence: CDR1 DFQATT, CDR2 SNEGSKA (reference sequence). CDR3 length: 11 residues. Trimming took off 2 bases at V and 5 bases at J, with 6 bases between the two ends. In DNA, the CDR3 is TGCAGTGCTAGAACACGGGAGACCCAGTACTTC. This translates into CSARTRETQYF.

The chain links TRBV20-1 to TRBJ2-6; TRBD2 matches 10 bases. The germline CDR1 and CDR2 sequences are DFQATT and SNEGSKA (reference sequence). The V segment lost 4 bases and the J segment 0 bases; nucleotides outside the gene matches: 3. This CDR3 is 16 amino acids long. CDR3 protein: CSANSGGDSGANVLTF. CDR3 nucleotide sequence: TGCAGTGCTAACAGCGGGGGGGACTCTGGGGCCAACGTCCTGACTTTC.

This clonotype was counted many times. The rearrangement links TRBV6-1 to TRBJ2-3; perhaps TRBD2 as D (6 bases). This CDR3 region has 15 residues. Germline CDR1 and CDR2: MNHNS and SASEGT. Deletions cut 3 bases from V and 3 bases from J, with 13 bases between. CDR3: CASSDLRGNTDTQYF. The CDR3, as DNA: TGTGCCAGCAGTGACCTACGGGGGAATACAGATACGCAGTATTTT.

This chain connects TRBV4-3 to TRBJ2-7; 9 nucleotides agree with TRBD1. The V gene end was trimmed by 0 bases and the J gene end by 2 bases; junction bases not matched to a gene: 2. Per the germline V gene, CDR1 is LGHNA and CDR2 is YSLEER. CDR3 length: 15 residues. The CDR3 loop is CASSQEGQGTYEQYF. The CDR3, as DNA: TGCGCCAGCAGCCAAGAGGGACAGGGAACCTACGAGCAGTACTTC.

Many counts were recorded for this clonotype. This chain uses TRBV5-1 with TRBJ1-1; D perhaps matches TRBD1 (5 bases). Germline CDR1 SGHRS, CDR2 YFSETQ. The CDR3 covers 15 residues. V was trimmed by 0 bases and J by 1 base, leaving 10 bases between them. CDR3 DNA sequence: TGCGCCAGCAGCTTGGCACGGGGCCCGAACACTGAAGCTTTCTTT. The encoded protein is CASSLARGPNTEAFF.

The V call is TRBV11-3, the J call TRBJ2-2; 10 nucleotides match TRBD1. Germline-derived CDR1 and CDR2 are SGHNT and YENEEA. The CDR3 has 17 residues. V was pared by 3 bases and J by 1 base, with 5 bases of the junction left unmatched. CDR3 amino acids: CASSLTWDRGNTGELFF. DNA for the CDR3: TGTGCCAGCAGCTTGACCTGGGACAGGGGGAACACCGGGGAGCTGTTTTTT.

This clonotype was recorded at least ten times. The chain joins TRBV6-1 to TRBJ1-2, with TRBD1 matching over 7 bases. This CDR3 region has 13 residues. V was pared by 8 bases and J by 4 bases, with 7 bases of the junction left unmatched. CDR1 is MNHNS and CDR2 is SASEGT in the germline V gene. The CDR3 region is CASGQADTYGYTF. The CDR3 DNA is TGTGCCAGCGGACAGGCCGATACCTATGGCTACACCTTC.

This clonotype was detected ten times or more. The J gene is TRBJ2-7, the V gene TRBV28; 10 bases are shared with TRBD2. The V gene's germline CDR1 is MDHEN and CDR2 SYDVKM. V shed 6 bases, J shed 2 bases, and the junction held 7 bases outside the gene matches. This CDR3 spans 15 amino acids. In DNA form, the CDR3 reads TGTGCCAGCAGCGGGGGGGGACTAGCGACCTACGAGCAGTACTTC. It encodes CASSGGGLATYEQYF.

This clonotype was seen at least ten times. V usage is TRBV20-1 and J usage is TRBJ1-6, with D unclear. CDR1 is DFQATT, CDR2 SNEGSKA, per germline (reference sequence). Trimming left V 6 bases short and J 7 bases short, with 13 bases between. The CDR3 runs to 13 residues. For the CDR3, the DNA is TGCAGTGCCGTCGTGGATAGCAATTCACCCCTCCACTTT. Its protein product is CSAVVDSNSPLHF.

This clonotype showed up many times. The chain employs TRBV20-1 and TRBJ2-7; 8 bases line up with TRBD1. The CDR3 covers 15 residues. V shed 0 bases, J shed 5 bases, and the junction held 9 bases outside the gene matches. The V gene's germline CDR1 is DFQATT and CDR2 SNEGSKA (reference sequence). Here the CDR3 DNA reads TGCAGTGCTAGAGATCCTGGACAGGGAGCCCACGAGCAGTACTTC. As protein: CSARDPGQGAHEQYF.

The sample holds many counts of this clonotype. V gene TRBV28 combines with J gene TRBJ1-2; D gene ambiguous. This CDR3 comprises 15 residues. Germline CDR1 is MDHEN and CDR2 is SYDVKM. Trimming stripped 2 bases from V and 1 base from J, with 11 bases between. CDR3 sequence (DNA): TGTGCCAGCAGTTTAACGGACGGAAGTAACTATGGCTACACCTTC. It codes for CASSLTDGSNYGYTF.

This clonotype came up many times. This sequence joins TRBV20-1 and TRBJ2-7; a possible D gene is TRBD2 (6 bases). Germline assignment: CDR1 DFQATT and CDR2 SNEGSKA (reference sequence). This CDR3 is built from 14 residues. V was pared by 6 bases and J by 9 bases, with 24 bases between. CDR3 in amino acids: CSAATPLDWRVQYF. CDR3 bases: TGCAGTGCCGCCACCCCGCTGGACTGGAGGGTGCAGTACTTC.

This clonotype was recorded at least ten times. The chain combines TRBV27 with TRBJ2-1; TRBD2 aligns across 10 bases. The V segment lost 5 bases and the J segment 9 bases; nucleotides outside the gene matches: 10. The CDR3 length is 15 residues. Germline values: CDR1 MNHEY, CDR2 SMNVEV (reference sequence). CDR3 loop: CASSGVAGGEGEQFF. CDR3 bases: TGTGCCAGCAGTGGAGTAGCGGGAGGTGAGGGTGAGCAGTTCTTC.

This clonotype was counted at least ten times. This chain connects TRBV18 to TRBJ2-1; D may be TRBD2 (5 bases). Germline CDR1 reads KGHSH; CDR2 reads LQKENI. CDR3 length: 15 amino acids. The V end was cut by 4 bases, the J end by 0 bases, with 10 bases between. CDR3 nucleotide sequence: TGTGCCAGCTCACTCGCGGGCCGCTCCTACAATGAGCAGTTCTTC. It is translated as CASSLAGRSYNEQFF.

This clonotype was picked up many times. CDR3 residues: CSAIRDRWNTEAFF. The CDR3 DNA reads as TGCAGTGCTATCCGGGACAGGTGGAACACTGAAGCTTTCTTT. The chain recombines TRBV20-1 with TRBJ1-1, with TRBD1 identical over 8 bases. The V gene's germline CDR1 is DFQATT and CDR2 SNEGSKA (reference sequence). After removal of 4 bases from V and 1 base from J, the junction contained 5 bases not matched to a gene. The CDR3 is made up of 14 amino acids.

This clonotype was found many times. The chain links TRBV28 to TRBJ1-5; a weak D match, TRBD1 (5 bases). Germline values: CDR1 MDHEN, CDR2 SYDVKM. V gave up 6 bases and J gave up 6 bases, with 15 bases separating them. The CDR3 runs to 14 residues. CDR3 in amino acids: CASSQRYGGQPQHF. DNA for the CDR3: TGTGCCAGCAGCCAGAGGTACGGGGGTCAGCCCCAGCATTTT.

The V and J genes are TRBV6-1 and TRBJ2-7; TRBD1 is a possible D gene (6 bases). The germline V gene encodes CDR1 MNHNS and CDR2 SASEGT. V was shortened by 7 bases and J by 3 bases, with 25 bases between the two germline ends. The CDR3 spans 17 residues. CDR3 loop: CASTNTAPGQTHYEQYF. CDR3 coding DNA: TGTGCCAGCACCAACACTGCACCGGGACAAACACACTACGAGCAGTACTTC.

This clonotype has ten or more counts. This rearrangement joins TRBV28 to TRBJ1-2; D perhaps matches TRBD1 (5 bases). Deletions cut 5 bases from V and 0 bases from J, with 16 bases between. Germline values: CDR1 MDHEN, CDR2 SYDVKM. This CDR3 spans 16 amino acids. CDR3 residues: CASSEPGGGTNYGYTF. The CDR3 DNA reads as TGTGCCAGCAGTGAACCCGGCGGGGGAACTAACTATGGCTACACCTTC.

The V and J genes are TRBV4-2 and TRBJ1-2, with TRBD1 as a possible D gene (5 bases). Deletions cut 0 bases from V and 8 bases from J, with 16 bases between. Germline CDR1 reads LGHNA; CDR2 reads YNFKEQ. The CDR3 covers 15 residues. The CDR3 protein is CASSQDPWGKYGYTF. Written as DNA, the CDR3 is TGTGCCAGCAGCCAAGACCCATGGGGCAAGTACGGCTACACCTTC.

This clonotype came up a few times. The chain is built from TRBV28 and TRBJ2-1, with TRBD1 matching over 7 bases. J gave up 0 bases and V 4 bases, and 9 bases lay outside the gene matches. Germline assignment: CDR1 MDHEN and CDR2 SYDVKM. This CDR3 is built from 17 residues. DNA for the CDR3: TGTGCCAGCAGTTCGCTGGGACAGCCGAACTCCTACAATGAGCAGTTCTTC. It yields the protein CASSSLGQPNSYNEQFF.

This clonotype was seen at least ten times. The J gene is TRBJ2-1, the V gene TRBV10-3; 7 bases map to TRBD1. The CDR3 extends over 17 amino acids. Germline-derived CDR1 and CDR2 are ENHRY and SYGVKD. The CDR3 DNA reads TGTGCTGCGTTGGCAGGGGGAAGTTTTGGGTCCTACAATGAGCAGTTCTTC. Its translation: CAALAGGSFGSYNEQFF.

The chain couples TRBV2 to TRBJ2-1; unclear D gene. The V end lost 7 bases, the J end lost 4 bases, and 11 bases lay between the germline ends. This CDR3 region has 13 residues. Germline CDR1 SNHLY, CDR2 FYNNEI. The CDR3 DNA reads as TGTGCCAGCACGGTAATGGGGTACAATGAGCAGTTCTTC. This gives the protein CASTVMGYNEQFF.

This clonotype has at least ten counts. The rearrangement joins TRBV18 to TRBJ2-1, with a tentative D call TRBD2 (6 bases). CDR3 size: 12 residues. V was trimmed by 5 bases and J by 5 bases, leaving 7 bases between them. Germline CDR1 and CDR2: KGHSH and LQKENI. As DNA, the CDR3 is TGTGCCAGCTCAGGGGGGAACAATGAGCAGTTCTTC. It yields the protein CASSGGNNEQFF.

This clonotype was observed many times. The chain couples TRBV6-1 to TRBJ1-2; 8 bases agree with TRBD1. The CDR3 runs 16 residues. After removal of 7 bases from V and 0 bases from J, the junction contained 10 bases not matched to a gene. Germline V gives CDR1 MNHNS, CDR2 SASEGT. The CDR3 loop is CASTSGGQETNYGYTF. The CDR3 DNA reads as TGTGCCAGCACCTCAGGGGGACAGGAGACTAACTATGGCTACACCTTC.

Comment on this clonotype: Just one base apart from a much larger clone, this may be a read error. This chain uses TRBV6-2 or TRBV6-3 with TRBJ1-1, with D possibly TRBD1 on 5 matching bases. The CDR3 loop spans 16 amino acids. Germline assignment: CDR1 MNHEY and CDR2 SVGEGT. The CDR3 spells CAGSYSGVLMNTEAFF. Written as DNA, the CDR3 is TGTGCCGGCAGTTACTCGGGGGTTTTAATGAACACTGAAGCTTTCTTT.

On this clonotype: A much larger clone sits a single nucleotide away, making a read error possible. The rearrangement links TRBV7-2 to TRBJ1-4; D unresolved. Germline values: CDR1 SGHTA, CDR2 FQGNSA. This CDR3 is built from 17 residues. The V and J ends lost 2 bases and 2 bases respectively, with 15 bases between them. This chain's CDR3 is CASSLRHLSSTNEKLFF. The DNA for the CDR3 is TGTGCCAGCAGCTTAAGACACCTTAGCTCCACTAATGAAAAACTGTTTTTT.

This clonotype was recorded at least ten times. This chain joins TRBV27 and TRBJ2-5; possibly TRBD1 for D (6 bases). CDR1 MNHEY and CDR2 SMNVEV come from the germline V gene (reference sequence). CDR3 size: 15 residues. Deletions cut 2 bases from V and 0 bases from J, with 10 bases between. In nucleotides, the CDR3 is TGTGCCAGCAGTTTAAGACAGGTCGACCAAGAGACCCAGTACTTC. It specifies CASSLRQVDQETQYF.

This clonotype came up many times. V usage is TRBV20-1 and J usage is TRBJ2-3, with D possibly TRBD1 on 6 matching bases. The CDR3 extends over 13 amino acids. The germline V gene encodes CDR1 DFQATT and CDR2 SNEGSKA (reference sequence). Trimming shortened V by 4 bases and J by 6 bases, and 14 bases separated the two germline ends. Here the CDR3 reads CSANRAIQDTQYF. The DNA for the CDR3 is TGCAGTGCTAACAGGGCTATCCAGGATACGCAGTATTTT.

This clonotype has ten or more counts. V and J are TRBV12-3 or TRBV12-4 and TRBJ1-4; 7 bases fit TRBD1. This CDR3 has 15 amino acids. V gave up 6 bases and J gave up 3 bases; unmatched junction bases: 7. CDR3 protein: CASSRQGWPNEKLFF. The CDR3 DNA is TGTGCCAGCAGCCGACAGGGATGGCCTAATGAAAAACTGTTTTTT.